Presented here are 22 T cell receptor beta chains from one specimen sequenced in a study of blood T cells in healthy people across ages. PCR was performed a second time for about 7 to 11 cycles using a sample-barcoded 5' primer and a J-beta primer mix. TCRdb reanalysed the 5' RACE reads using MiXCR and keeps one entry per CDR3 protein. The sample consists of around 1,900,000 distinct CDR3 sequences, 35% to 50% of them appearing once. What was sequenced was blood. These receptors originate from a human donor in good health.

The rearrangement joins TRBV20-1 to TRBJ1-5; D remains ambiguous. Per germline, CDR1 DFQATT and CDR2 SNEGSKA (reference sequence). The CDR3 length is 12 residues. V was cut by 6 bases and J by 5 bases, with 11 bases left in between. The CDR3 is CSAQEGYQPQHF. The CDR3 DNA is TGCAGTGCCCAAGAGGGCTATCAGCCCCAGCATTTT.

This clonotype has just a few counts. A read error may be the cause here, since a much bigger clone is one base away. V usage is TRBV5-4 and J usage is TRBJ2-1; a possible D gene is TRBD2 (7 bases). The CDR3 runs 15 residues. Per germline, CDR1 SGHNT and CDR2 YYREEE (reference sequence). V lost 3 bases and J lost 3, with 13 bases in between. CDR3 bases: TGTGCCAGCAGCTCACGGGGGGCTCTCTACAATGAGCAGTTCTTC. It is translated as CASSSRGALYNEQFF. Drawing the rest from reference TRBV5-4 and TRBJ2-1, the complete variable domain is ETGVTQSPTHLIKTRGQQVTLRCSSQSGHNTVSWYQQALGQGPQFIFQYYREEENGRGNFPPRFSGLQFPNYSSELNVNALELDDSALYLCASSSRGALYNEQFFGPGTRLTVL.

This sequence joins TRBV11-2 and TRBJ2-7; weak D call: TRBD1 (6 bases). CDR3 length equals 16 residues. Trimming removed 5 bases from V and 4 bases from J, with 21 bases in between. CDR1 SGHAT and CDR2 FQNNGV come from the germline V gene. The CDR3 nucleotides are TGTGCCAGCAGCCAACAGGGTTCCCTAATTCCTTACGAGCAGTACTTC. Protein sequence: CASSQQGSLIPYEQYF.

The rearrangement uses TRBV5-1 and TRBJ2-7; TRBD2 is a possible D gene (7 bases). This CDR3 has 16 residues. Trimming pared 3 bases from V and 3 bases from J, leaving 19 bases between. CDR1 SGHRS and CDR2 YFSETQ come from the germline V gene. CDR3 in DNA: TGCGCCAGCAGCTCGGGAGGTCTGGGGGCTTTCTACGAGCAGTACTTC. Translating gives CASSSGGLGAFYEQYF.

A remark on this clonotype: This could be a read error, since a much larger clone is one nucleotide away. This chain uses TRBV5-6 with TRBJ1-2; a possible D gene is TRBD1 (6 bases). The CDR3 has 15 amino acids. Germline assignment: CDR1 SGHDT and CDR2 YYEEEE. CDR3 sequence: CASSHDRFILYGCTF. The DNA of the CDR3 is TGTGCCAGCAGCCACGACAGGTTTATCCTCTATGGCTGCACCTTC.

CDR3 region: CASSVGGGAGNEQFF. CDR3 in DNA: TGTGCCAGCAGCGTAGGCGGGGGGGCCGGCAATGAGCAGTTCTTC. The J gene is TRBJ2-1, the V gene TRBV9; TRBD2 matches 9 bases. V was clipped by 0 bases and J by 6 bases; unmatched bases: 4. The CDR3 runs to 15 residues. Germline V lookup: CDR1 SGDLS, CDR2 YYNGEE.

Note on this clonotype: The junction does not match germline at one end; this may be a read error. The chain links TRBV4-3 to TRBJ1-2; 10 bases are a match to TRBD1. The CDR3 spans 17 residues. CDR1 is LGHNA, CDR2 YSLEER, per germline. The CDR3 protein is CVSSQDLGTGALYGYTF. The DNA of the CDR3 is TGCGTCAGCAGCCAAGATCTAGGGACAGGGGCCCTCTATGGCTACACCTTC.

Only a few counts were recorded for this clonotype. CDR3 protein: CASSFVGGRPHEQFF. The CDR3 region has the DNA TGCGCCAGCAGCTTTGTAGGGGGTCGACCCCATGAGCAGTTCTTC. The J gene is TRBJ2-1, the V gene TRBV5-1; D is possibly TRBD1 (6 bases). Germline V gene data show CDR1 as SGHRS and CDR2 as YFSETQ. The CDR3 loop spans 15 amino acids. V lost 2 bases and J 8 bases, leaving 17 bases between the germline ends.

This chain connects TRBV6-5 to TRBJ2-3; D unresolved. The germline V gene has CDR1 MNHEY and CDR2 SVGAGI. The CDR3 has 13 amino acids. V was pared by 4 bases and J by 4 bases, with 9 bases between. This CDR3 is CASSSISADTQYF. In nucleotides, the CDR3 is TGTGCCAGCAGTTCCATCTCCGCAGATACGCAGTATTTT.

The chain is built from TRBV5-1 and TRBJ2-7; 9 nucleotides line up with TRBD1. In germline, CDR1 is SGHRS, CDR2 YFSETQ. This CDR3 has 12 amino acids. The trim removed 7 bases at V and 5 bases at J, leaving 4 bases unmatched. CDR3 in DNA: TGCGCCAGCGGTGGGACAGGGAACGAGCAGTACTTC. Its translation: CASGGTGNEQYF.

This clonotype was counted between two and nine times. V and J are TRBV12-3 or TRBV12-4 and TRBJ2-1; the match to TRBD2 covers 14 bases. There are 17 residues in the CDR3. Losses at the gene ends were 7 bases for V and 2 bases for J; bases not matched to a gene: 7. DNA for the CDR3: TGTGCCAGCACTCCTAGGACTAGCGGGGGGACCTACAATGAGCAGTTCTTC. Amino acid sequence: CASTPRTSGGTYNEQFF.

This chain connects TRBV5-1 to TRBJ2-3; 7 bases are shared with TRBD2. Germline-derived CDR1 and CDR2 are SGHRS and YFSETQ. The V segment lost 4 bases and the J segment 5 bases; nucleotides outside the gene matches: 25. The CDR3 runs 20 residues. The CDR3 protein is CASSSSGTPIGLAERDTQYF. The CDR3 DNA is TGCGCCAGCAGCAGTTCCGGGACCCCAATAGGGCTAGCGGAAAGAGATACGCAGTATTTT.

CDR3 sequence reads: CASSPPGLLGDEQFF. For the CDR3, the DNA is TGTGCCAGCAGCCCCCCCGGGTTATTAGGGGATGAGCAGTTCTTC. The rearrangement links TRBV7-2 to TRBJ2-1; D might be TRBD1 (5 bases). This CDR3 has 15 residues. Germline V gives CDR1 SGHTA, CDR2 FQGNSA. Trimming left V 5 bases short and J 8 bases short, with 19 bases between.

A few counts support this clonotype. V gene TRBV6-6 combines with J gene TRBJ1-4; TRBD1 might be the D (6 bases). Germline CDR1 and CDR2: MNHNY and SVGAGI (reference sequence). Trimming shortened V by 7 bases and J by 2 bases, and 14 bases separated the two germline ends. CDR3 length equals 15 residues. CDR3: CASTLSGETNEKLFF. In DNA, the CDR3 is TGTGCCAGCACCCTCTCAGGGGAGACTAATGAAAAACTGTTTTTT.

As for this clonotype: One end of the junction does not line up with germline, which may come from a read error. The CDR3 DNA is TGCGCCACCAGACAGGGGGCGGAGGGCAATCAGCCCCAGCATTTT. It specifies CATRQGAEGNQPQHF. The chain is built from TRBV15 and TRBJ1-5, with TRBD1 identical over 10 bases. This CDR3 comprises 15 residues. The germline V gene encodes CDR1 LNHNV and CDR2 YYDKDF (reference sequence).

This clonotype was observed a handful of times. The chain recombines TRBV4-2 with TRBJ2-5; no definite D call. The V end lost 2 bases, the J end lost 0 bases, and 4 bases lay between the germline ends. The CDR3 spans 13 residues. Per germline, CDR1 LGHNA and CDR2 YNFKEQ. The CDR3 DNA follows: TGTGCCAGCAGCCAACCGTACCAAGAGACCCAGTACTTC. It translates to CASSQPYQETQYF.

The CDR3 sequence: CASSTGTSTGNTIYF. The CDR3 DNA sequence: TGTGCCAGCAGCACCGGGACATCGACTGGAAACACCATATATTTT. The J gene is TRBJ1-3, the V gene TRBV7-2; D possibly corresponds to TRBD1 (6 bases). Deletions cut 5 bases from V and 2 bases from J, with 13 bases between. This CDR3 has 15 amino acids. From germline, CDR1 is SGHTA and CDR2 FQGNSA.

Turning to this clonotype: At one end, the junction sequence differs from germline, possibly due to a read error. V is TRBV7-9 and J is TRBJ1-6; D uncertain. The CDR3 covers 14 residues. The V gene's germline CDR1 is SEHNR and CDR2 FQNEAQ (reference sequence). The CDR3 loop reads CASGLQGRDSPLHF. DNA for the CDR3: TGTGCCAGCGGCTTACAAGGGCGGGATTCACCCCTCCACTTT.

The chain couples TRBV5-8 to TRBJ1-2, with D hard to call. V was shortened by 0 bases and J by 4 bases, with 13 bases between the two germline ends. The CDR3 spans 15 residues. Germline loops: CDR1 SGHTS, CDR2 YDEGEE. CDR3 sequence reads: CASSLGRRGAYGYTF. As DNA, the CDR3 is TGTGCCAGCAGCTTGGGTCGGCGGGGTGCCTATGGCTACACCTTC.

This clonotype has only a few counts. V is TRBV7-2 and J is TRBJ2-1; maybe TRBD2 (6 bases). V lost 4 bases and J lost 0, with 7 bases in between. Looked up from germline, CDR1 is SGHTA and CDR2 is FQGNSA. The CDR3 consists of 14 residues. The DNA of the CDR3 is TGTGCCAGCAGCTGGGACTTCTCCTACAATGAGCAGTTCTTC. The encoded protein is CASSWDFSYNEQFF.

The CDR3 DNA reads as TGTGCCAGCAGCCCTGGGTGGGTGAGCAATCAGCCCCAGCATTTT. It is translated as CASSPGWVSNQPQHF. The rearrangement uses TRBV12-3 or TRBV12-4 and TRBJ1-5; D gene uncertain. V dropped 6 bases and J dropped 1 base, with 13 bases sitting between them. This CDR3 is built from 15 residues.

V usage is TRBV28 and J usage is TRBJ2-7; TRBD2 aligns across 10 bases. Germline V gene sequence: CDR1 MDHEN, CDR2 SYDVKM. CDR3 length: 15 amino acids. V lost 6 bases and J lost 3; bases outside the gene matches: 8. The CDR3 DNA is TGTGCCAGCAGACCTTCTAGCGGGGGCGGCTACGAGCAGTACTTC. Its protein is CASRPSSGGGYEQYF.